This is a list of T cell receptor beta chains from one sample in a study of blood T cell repertoires in COVID-19. Sequencing used immunoSEQ multiplex PCR; TCRdb keeps in-frame clones, though not all of them. This table holds 100,000 to 130,000 clones, about 87% found once. The sequenced sample was peripheral blood. These receptors all come from a man aged 50 to 59 with active or convalescent COVID-19. Each CDR3 is given with its conserved first and last residue.

V	J	CDR3
TRBV10-2	TRBJ2-6	CASSEPSSGANVLTF
TRBV6-5	TRBJ2-3	CASSLYTDTQYF
TRBV4-3	TRBJ2-1	CASSLPPGLAGNNEQFF
TRBV5-6	TRBJ2-1	CASSRGTINEQFF
TRBV7-8	TRBJ2-5	CASSLGQGWETQYF
TRBV6-6	TRBJ2-3	CASSRASGVSTDTQYF
TRBV6-2/TRBV6-3	TRBJ2-2	CASSYRGGRVTGELFF
TRBV3-1/TRBV3-2	TRBJ2-7	CASSQGLQGYEQYF
TRBV15	TRBJ1-3	CATSRDVQGPNTIYF
TRBV7-6	TRBJ2-6	CASSLAAGSGANVLTF
TRBV29-1	TRBJ2-1	CSAEARGAYNEQFF
TRBV4-1	TRBJ2-1	CASSQNPAGGRGDEQFF
TRBV2	TRBJ2-5	CASSDWTIQETQYF
TRBV29-1	TRBJ2-1	CSVGRQGAGEQFF
TRBV28	TRBJ1-5	CASSFRGSNQPQHF
TRBV4-1	TRBJ1-1	CASSRGQGEGTEAFF
TRBV4-1	TRBJ2-7	CASSQGDWTYEQYF
TRBV3-1/TRBV3-2	TRBJ2-3	CASSHSSDSTDTQYF
TRBV5-6	TRBJ1-3	CASSSRTGANPGNTIYF
TRBV28	TRBJ2-7	CASSPPIRQGARGQYF
TRBV7-2	TRBJ2-3	CASSTQFPDTQYF
TRBV29-1	TRBJ2-3	CTGQVTTDTQYF
TRBV6-4	TRBJ2-1	CASSGGLAGRNEQFF
TRBV5-6	TRBJ2-2	CASSSVTALNTGELFF
TRBV27	TRBJ1-2	CASSPPGQGFYGYTF
TRBV6-5	TRBJ1-2	CASSYSSRQHGYTF
TRBV2	TRBJ2-3	CASSEGGNTGTFTSTDTQYF
TRBV6-6	TRBJ1-4	CASSYRGGATNEKLFF
TRBV28	TRBJ1-1	CASSFFKLGQGQGNEAFF
TRBV11-2	TRBJ2-5	CASEGESVTQYF
TRBV7-8	TRBJ1-5	CASSLRGMNQPQHF
TRBV29-1	TRBJ1-2	CSARQGLNYGYTF
TRBV11-3	TRBJ2-1	CASSPGGSNEQFF
TRBV11-2	TRBJ2-7	CASSPLTGVAYEQYF
TRBV12-3/TRBV12-4	TRBJ2-1	CASSVGQYNEQFF
TRBV29-1	TRBJ1-5	CSVKQGNQPQHF
TRBV27	TRBJ2-7	CASRGLAGVSGEQYF
TRBV28	TRBJ1-1	CASSPSDRVEAFF
TRBV6-2/TRBV6-3	TRBJ2-2	CASSRQGKDTGELFF
TRBV28	TRBJ1-3	CASSSGAGNTIYF
TRBV11-2	TRBJ2-3	CASSSPKREGWSDTQYF
TRBV12-3/TRBV12-4	TRBJ1-5	CASRRGQPQHF
TRBV5-8	TRBJ2-7	CASSRQVLEQYF
TRBV27	TRBJ2-1	CASSHIPPSGPYNEQFF
TRBV28	TRBJ1-5	CASSWTQGYQPQHF
TRBV6-1	TRBJ1-4	CASSEAQGTGNEKLFF
TRBV6-4	TRBJ2-2	CASSDGRDTGELFF
TRBV18	TRBJ2-7	CASSPPGTGGAEQYF
TRBV10-1	TRBJ1-1	CASSVNRGYEAFF
TRBV12-3/TRBV12-4	TRBJ2-5	CASRQQGWETQYF
TRBV10-1	TRBJ2-2	CASSARGYTGELFF
TRBV19	TRBJ1-5	CASSIGGRWNQPQHF
TRBV27	TRBJ2-7	CASSSPEGEGYEQYF
TRBV6-2/TRBV6-3	TRBJ2-7	CASSGLAGSPEQYF
TRBV7-9	TRBJ2-7	CASSFQGSSYEQYF
TRBV30	TRBJ2-3	CAWSRWRDTQYF
TRBV28	TRBJ2-2	CASMQGQGEVPGELFF
TRBV14	TRBJ2-2	CASSQVNLPPNTGELFF
TRBV6-5	TRBJ1-4	CASKVAGDEKLFF